The next 9 T cell receptor beta chains were all read from a single sample in a study of CD8 T cells in ankylosing spondylitis. General study findings and limits: The study identified a TCR beta motif of several highly homologous variants that appeared characteristic of ankylosing spondylitis blood.

These receptors lack a known antigen. TCRdb independently ran MiXCR on the 5' RACE reads; one entry per CDR3 protein. This sample has about 750,000 distinct CDR3 sequences; 15% to 20% occur once, and the top ten carry 15% to 20%. The sequencing input was blood, either unsorted or a sorted T cell fraction (not recorded which). Receptors were obtained from a male donor with ankylosing spondylitis.

The V call is TRBV7-2, the J call TRBJ2-1; D is tentatively TRBD1 or TRBD2 (5 bases each). There are 14 residues in the CDR3. Germline assignment: CDR1 SGHTA and CDR2 FQGNSA. V was cut by 1 base and J by 5 bases, with 9 bases left in between. DNA of the CDR3: TGTGCCAGCAGCTTAGGGGGGTCGGACAATGAGCAGTTCTTC. Its translation: CASSLGGSDNEQFF.

This chain uses TRBV20-1 with TRBJ2-1, with 8 nucleotides matching TRBD2. The V and J ends lost 0 bases and 6 bases, in that order; junction bases with no gene match: 10. The CDR3 runs to 16 residues. Germline V lookup: CDR1 DFQATT, CDR2 SNEGSKA (reference sequence). The CDR3 loop reads CSARDQAGGRPNEQFF. CDR3 DNA sequence: TGCAGTGCTAGAGATCAGGCGGGAGGACGGCCCAATGAGCAGTTCTTC.

This chain links TRBV12-3 or TRBV12-4 with TRBJ1-5; 7 bases align to TRBD1. The junction had 9 bases not matched to a gene; V was cut back by 5 bases and J by 5 bases. The CDR3 totals 15 residues. CDR3 in DNA: TGTGCCAGCAGTCGTACAGGGGTTGACTATCAGCCCCAGCATTTT. Translated: CASSRTGVDYQPQHF.

The chain combines TRBV6-5 with TRBJ1-1; no clear D. Germline V gene data show CDR1 as MNHEY and CDR2 as SVGAGI. Trimming cost V 0 bases and J 1 base, with 15 bases left between them. This CDR3 has 17 amino acids. The CDR3 region is CASSYSYTPGTNTEAFF. CDR3 sequence (DNA): TGTGCCAGCAGTTACTCGTATACACCGGGCACGAACACTGAAGCTTTCTTT.

This clonotype was seen only a few times. The CDR3 region is CASSRQVQETQYF. The CDR3 bases are TGTGCCAGCAGTCGACAGGTCCAAGAGACCCAGTACTTC. This chain links TRBV14 with TRBJ2-5, with D possibly being TRBD1 (6 bases). The CDR3 consists of 13 residues. CDR1 is SGHDN, CDR2 FVKESK, per germline. Trimming took 6 bases from V and 1 from J, leaving 9 bases between them.

This chain uses TRBV6-1 with TRBJ2-5; the D is unclear. Trimming removed 6 bases at V and 4 bases at J, with 12 bases between. This CDR3 comprises 13 residues. The germline gives CDR1 MNHNS, CDR2 SASEGT. In DNA, the CDR3 is TGTGCCAGCAGAAATCTAATAGGAGAGACCCAGTACTTC. This sequence encodes CASRNLIGETQYF.

The rearrangement joins TRBV6-1 to TRBJ2-1; 7 bases fit TRBD1. CDR3 length: 13 residues. J was trimmed by 5 bases and V by 6 bases; bases with no gene match: 4. From germline, CDR1 is MNHNS and CDR2 SASEGT. DNA of the CDR3: TGTGCCAGCAGACAGGGGACCAACAATGAGCAGTTCTTC. This encodes CASRQGTNNEQFF.

The gene calls are TRBV15 and TRBJ1-1; D is unclear. Germline V gives CDR1 LNHNV, CDR2 YYDKDF (reference sequence). The CDR3 runs to 13 residues. The ends were cut back, 1 base at V and 4 bases at J, with 7 bases in the middle. The CDR3 DNA reads TGTGCCACCAGCAGAGTCAGGCCCACTGAAGCTTTCTTT. Translating it yields CATSRVRPTEAFF.

This clonotype was seen a handful of times. The chain is built from TRBV15 and TRBJ2-2, with D unclear. The CDR3 consists of 13 residues. In germline, CDR1 is LNHNV, CDR2 YYDKDF (reference sequence). V was clipped by 1 base and J by 6 bases, with 6 bases between them. The CDR3 sequence is CATSRVSAGELFF. CDR3 DNA sequence: TGTGCCACCAGCAGAGTTTCCGCCGGGGAGCTGTTTTTT.